Each of the 19 T cell receptor beta chains below was sequenced from the same sample in a study of shared clonotypes between healthy human individuals. Sequenced by immunoSEQ multiplex PCR; TCRdb stores in-frame clones only, minus some. Found here are about 1,500,000 clones, around 95% of them singletons; the top ten hold approximately 1.2%. Sequencing was done on a sample of naive CD4+ T cells sorted from blood. Subset specified: CD45RA+ positively selected. Every receptor here comes from a man aged 25-45 years in good health.

The chain links TRBV6-1 to TRBJ2-5; 7 positions match TRBD1. The V and J ends lost 6 bases and 7 bases, in that order; junction bases with no gene match: 8. Germline values: CDR1 MNHNS, CDR2 SASEGT. The CDR3 loop spans 13 amino acids. The CDR3 is CASRTTGLGTQYF. The CDR3, as DNA: TGTGCCAGCAGGACGACAGGGTTGGGGACCCAGTACTTC.

V is TRBV7-9 and J is TRBJ2-7; D might be TRBD2 (6 bases). Germline loops: CDR1 SEHNR, CDR2 FQNEAQ (reference sequence). The V end lost 6 bases, the J end lost 1 base, and 16 bases lay between the germline ends. The CDR3 consists of 15 residues. DNA for the CDR3: TGTGCCAGCAGACCCGGGACTGAAGGGTCCTACGAGCAGTACTTC. Its protein is CASRPGTEGSYEQYF.

The chain joins TRBV10-3 to TRBJ1-1, with D unresolved. Germline CDR1 reads ENHRY; CDR2 reads SYGVKD. With 5 bases removed from V and 0 bases from J, the gap between germline ends came to 19 bases. The CDR3 consists of 17 residues. The CDR3 loop reads CAISKPGNTTMNTEAFF. The CDR3 nucleotides read TGTGCCATCAGTAAACCGGGAAACACCACGATGAACACTGAAGCTTTCTTT.

As regards this clone: Other DNA sequences in the same sample also yield this CDR3. This rearrangement joins TRBV18 to TRBJ2-1, with D perhaps TRBD2 (6 bases). The germline V and J ends were trimmed by 3 bases and 2 bases, with 8 bases remaining between them. There are 14 residues in the CDR3. Germline V gives CDR1 KGHSH, CDR2 LQKENI. Written as DNA, the CDR3 is TGTGCCAGCTCACCGGGAGGCACCTACAATGAGCAGTTCTTC. Translating it yields CASSPGGTYNEQFF.

This clone has just one count. This chain joins TRBV10-3 and TRBJ2-7; weak D call: TRBD2 (6 bases). Looked up from germline, CDR1 is ENHRY and CDR2 is SYGVKD. This CDR3 region has 16 residues. V lost 2 bases and J lost 5, with 19 bases in between. The CDR3 DNA is TGTGCCATCAGTGAGCTCTCGAAGGAGGGCGCGAACGAGCAGTACTTC. Translation gives CAISELSKEGANEQYF.

The chain is built from TRBV5-1 and TRBJ2-5; 8 nucleotides line up with TRBD2. CDR1 and CDR2 from the germline V gene are SGHRS and YFSETQ. Trimming at V came to 5 bases and at J to 3 bases, leaving 12 bases not matched to a gene. This CDR3 is built from 16 residues. CDR3 sequence reads: CASRQTPSLAEETQYF. The DNA for the CDR3 is TGCGCCAGCAGACAAACCCCATCACTAGCGGAAGAGACCCAGTACTTC.

Comment on this clone: The junction departs from the called germline gene at one end, perhaps through a read error. The rearrangement uses TRBV20-1 and TRBJ2-5; perhaps TRBD1 as D (6 bases). CDR3 length: 11 residues. CDR1 DFQATT and CDR2 SNEGSKA come from the germline V gene (reference sequence). Here the CDR3 reads CTSGDQETQYF. CDR3 in DNA: TGTACCTCAGGGGACCAAGAGACCCAGTACTTC.

V and J are TRBV5-4 and TRBJ1-1; D is unclear. CDR3 length: 15 residues. Deletions cut 0 bases from V and 6 bases from J, with 15 bases between. Germline V gene sequence: CDR1 SGHNT, CDR2 YYREEE (reference sequence). This CDR3 is CASSLVTGSHPEAFF. In nucleotides, the CDR3 is TGTGCCAGCAGCTTGGTAACGGGATCACATCCTGAAGCTTTCTTT.

The V gene is TRBV20-1, the J gene TRBJ2-7; 8 bases agree with TRBD2. CDR3 length: 11 amino acids. Germline CDR1 DFQATT, CDR2 SNEGSKA (reference sequence). The CDR3 DNA follows: TGCAGCGAGCGGGAGTCCTACGAGCAGTACTTC. It specifies CSERESYEQYF.

This clone was seen only once. The chain combines TRBV7-8 with TRBJ2-7, with 8 bases that match TRBD1. V dropped 5 bases and J dropped 2; count of bases not matched to a gene: 14. The CDR3 has 17 residues. CDR1 is SGHVS, CDR2 FQNEAQ, per germline. In DNA, the CDR3 is TGTGCCAGCAGCGGTTCACTTGGGCCGGGACAGGCCTACGAGCAGTACTTC. This encodes CASSGSLGPGQAYEQYF.

The CDR3 DNA sequence: TGCAGCGTTATTGATTCGGGACAGGGATTCTTTGGGGCCAACGTCCTGACTTTC. Translation: CSVIDSGQGFFGANVLTF. V gene TRBV29-1 combines with J gene TRBJ2-6; 9 positions agree with TRBD1. The CDR3 has 18 amino acids. Germline V gives CDR1 SQVTM, CDR2 ANQGSEA. V dropped 5 bases and J dropped 3; count of bases not matched to a gene: 14.

The chain is built from TRBV11-3 and TRBJ1-1; unclear D gene. There are 16 residues in the CDR3. The ends were cut back, 3 bases at V and 1 base at J, with 15 bases in the middle. The V gene's germline CDR1 is SGHNT and CDR2 YENEEA. The CDR3 sequence: CASSFLWARGNTEAFF. For the CDR3, the DNA is TGTGCCAGCAGCTTCCTGTGGGCCCGGGGGAACACTGAAGCTTTCTTT.

The chain combines TRBV10-2 with TRBJ2-2; D gene unclear. The V end lost 4 bases, the J end lost 6 bases, and 9 bases lay between the germline ends. The CDR3 has 13 amino acids. Germline CDR1 reads WSHSY; CDR2 reads SAAADI. CDR3 coding DNA: TGCGCCAGCAGTGGTACCAGAGCCGGGGAGCTGTTTTTT. Amino acid sequence: CASSGTRAGELFF.

The chain recombines TRBV15 with TRBJ2-7; 7 bases agree with TRBD1. There are 16 residues in the CDR3. Germline CDR1 is LNHNV and CDR2 is YYDKDF (reference sequence). Trimming at V came to 0 bases and at J to 7 bases, leaving 12 bases not matched to a gene. The DNA for the CDR3 is TGTGCCACCAGCAGAGAAAGGTGGGAGATACAGGGGGAGCAGTACTTC. Translation: CATSRERWEIQGEQYF. The full variable domain, in which reference TRBV15 and TRBJ2-7 provide the parts outside the CDR3, is DAMVIQNPRYQVTQFGKPVTLSCSQTLNHNVMYWYQQKSSQAPKLLFHYYDKDFNNEADTPDNFQSRRPNTSFCFLDIRSPGLGDTAMYLCATSRERWEIQGEQYFGPGTRLTVT.

V usage is TRBV27 and J usage is TRBJ2-1; possible D gene TRBD1, 5 bases. The CDR3 has 12 residues. V lost 6 bases, J lost 5 bases, and 8 bases lay in between. CDR1 is MNHEY and CDR2 is SMNVEV in the germline V gene (reference sequence). The DNA of the CDR3 is TGTGCCAGCAGCAGGGTTAACAATGAGCAGTTCTTC. Translation gives CASSRVNNEQFF.

The V gene is TRBV6-1, the J gene TRBJ1-2; unclear D gene. The germline V and J ends were trimmed by 0 bases and 4 bases, with 9 bases remaining between them. CDR1 and CDR2 from the germline V gene are MNHNS and SASEGT. The length of the CDR3 is 14 residues. The CDR3 DNA reads TGTGCCAGCAGTGAAGCGCTACGCAGCTATGGCTACACCTTC. Amino acid sequence: CASSEALRSYGYTF.

CDR3 bases: TGTGCCAGCAGTTGGGTGAACACCGGGGAGCTGTTTTTT. Its translation is CASSWVNTGELFF. The chain has TRBV14 and TRBJ2-2; D is unclear. V was clipped by 6 bases and J by 1 base, with 6 bases between them. Germline loops: CDR1 SGHDN, CDR2 FVKESK. The CDR3 loop spans 13 amino acids.

As regards this clone: Its ends do not fully match the called genes, so a read error is possible. This chain joins TRBV4-2 and TRBJ2-3; 11 bases are shared with TRBD1. CDR1 is LGHNA, CDR2 YNFKEQ, per germline. The CDR3 totals 13 residues. This CDR3 is CASSQDRDRGRKF. The CDR3 region has the DNA TGTGCCAGCAGCCAAGATAGGGACAGGGGGAGGAAATTT.

The rearrangement joins TRBV2 to TRBJ1-2, with TRBD1 matching over 9 bases. The length of the CDR3 is 11 residues. Germline assignment: CDR1 SNHLY and CDR2 FYNNEI. Trimming took 10 bases from V and 4 from J; bases not matched to a gene: 1. CDR3 sequence reads: CATTGGYGYTF. The CDR3 nucleotides read TGTGCCACGACAGGGGGCTATGGCTACACCTTC.